This T cell receptor (beta chain) appears in the sequencing data of a study of identical twins. Study-wide findings and caveats: Models underpredicted monozygotic twin sharing of out-of-frame TCR alpha.

TCRdb passed the 5' RACE reads through MiXCR, listing each CDR3 protein once. This sample has about 240,000 distinct CDR3 sequences, with approximately 6.8% found just once. This clonotype was seen only a few times. Its antigen remains unidentified. The junction had 9 bases not matched to a gene; V was cut back by 0 bases and J by 12 bases. The CDR3 sequence is 15 residues long. The germline V gene encodes CDR1 SGHTA and CDR2 FQGTGA. The same sample was also studied in work on yellow fever vaccine responses in identical twins. That paper adds: Twins showed a vaccine T cell response that reportedly seemed partly convergent, partly personalized.

The chain uses TRBV7-3 and TRBJ2-1; TRBD2 matches 9 bases. The receptor's source is a woman aged 18-29 years in good health. The sequencing input was CD8+ T cells sorted from blood. The CDR3 nucleotides are TGTGCCAGCAGCTTAACGTATGGTAGCGGGGGTATGCAGTTCTTC. Residues: CASSLTYGSGGMQFF.